A single sample gave rise to the 15 T cell receptor beta chains below, sequenced in a study of cytomegalovirus exposure and HLA in healthy donors. PCR used 60 Vbeta primers and 13 Jbeta primers. Some clones are missing from TCRdb's copy, which holds only in-frame ones; the method was immunoSEQ multiplex PCR. The data show 150,000 to 200,000 clones, approximately 80% seen once. The source material was PBMCs. Source of these receptors: a woman aged 25 to 45 in good health and CMV-seronegative.

In the case of this clone: One junction end disagrees with the germline gene, perhaps due to a read error. The V and J genes are TRBV7-9 and TRBJ2-1, with TRBD2 identical over 7 bases. This CDR3 region has 15 residues. Germline-derived CDR1 and CDR2 are SEHNR and FQNEAQ (reference sequence). The CDR3 DNA follows: TGTTCCAGCAGCTTAAGCGGGGCAACTTACAATGAGCAGTTCTTC. Its translation is CSSSLSGATYNEQFF.

In DNA form, the CDR3 reads TGCGCCAGCAGCCAAGAAATTGAGGTCACCTACAATGAGCAGTTCTTC. The encoded protein is CASSQEIEVTYNEQFF. The rearrangement joins TRBV4-1 to TRBJ2-1, with D unclear. Trimming pared 0 bases from V and 2 bases from J, leaving 11 bases between. The CDR3 runs to 16 residues. Germline loops: CDR1 MGHRA, CDR2 YSYEKL.

The chain links TRBV7-6 to TRBJ1-1, with D possibly being TRBD1 (5 bases). The V end was cut by 2 bases, the J end by 5 bases, with 12 bases between. Germline loops: CDR1 SGHVS, CDR2 FNYEAQ. This CDR3 comprises 14 residues. CDR3 amino acids: CASSLQEGMTEAFF. DNA for the CDR3: TGTGCCAGCAGCTTACAGGAGGGGATGACTGAAGCTTTCTTT. Full variable domain (outside the CDR3, taken from reference TRBV7-6 and TRBJ1-1): GAGVSQSPRYKVTKRGQDVALRCDPISGHVSLYWYRQALGQGPEFLTYFNYEAQQDKSGLPNDRFSAERPEGSISTLTIQRTEQRDSAMYRCASSLQEGMTEAFFGQGTRLTVV.

The chain recombines TRBV5-6 with TRBJ2-5; no firm D call. This CDR3 spans 15 amino acids. The V end was cut by 2 bases, the J end by 1 base, with 12 bases between. Germline-derived CDR1 and CDR2 are SGHDT and YYEEEE. The CDR3 DNA sequence: TGTGCCAGCAGCTTTATCGCAGGAACCCAAGAGACCCAGTACTTC. As protein: CASSFIAGTQETQYF.

The chain is built from TRBV19 and TRBJ2-2; tentative D call: TRBD2 (5 bases). The CDR3 spans 16 residues. The germline CDR1 and CDR2 sequences are LNHDA and SQIVND (reference sequence). With 0 bases removed from V and 5 bases from J, the gap between germline ends came to 13 bases. The CDR3 nucleotides are TGTGCCAGTAGTATAGATAATAGCAGGAGGACCGGGGAGCTGTTTTTT. Its translation is CASSIDNSRRTGELFF. Variable domain in full (rest from reference TRBV19 and TRBJ2-2): DGGITQSPKYLFRKEGQNVTLSCEQNLNHDAMYWYRQDPGQGLRLIYYSQIVNDFQKGDIAEGYSVSREKKESFPLTVTSAQKNPTAFYLCASSIDNSRRTGELFFGEGSRLTVL.

The chain has TRBV28 and TRBJ1-2, with D perhaps matching TRBD1 (6 bases). The V and J ends lost 5 bases and 4 bases respectively, with 17 bases between them. Per germline, CDR1 MDHEN and CDR2 SYDVKM. CDR3 size: 15 residues. The CDR3 DNA sequence: TGTGCCAGCAGTAAGTCCCAGGGGACATTCTATGGCTACACCTTC. It specifies CASSKSQGTFYGYTF.

The V gene is TRBV29-1, the J gene TRBJ2-2; TRBD2 agrees at 7 bases. In germline, CDR1 is SQVTM, CDR2 ANQGSEA. Trimming took 6 bases from V and 2 from J; bases not matched to a gene: 12. CDR3 length: 16 residues. CDR3 sequence (DNA): TGCAGCGTGGGGGTTTTGGGGGAGGGAAACACCGGGGAGCTGTTTTTT. It yields the protein CSVGVLGEGNTGELFF.

This rearrangement joins TRBV4-1 to TRBJ2-2; 11 positions agree with TRBD2. The CDR3 is 17 residues long. Trimming cost V 1 base and J 5 bases; bases outside gene matches: 6. Germline CDR1 reads MGHRA; CDR2 reads YSYEKL. For the CDR3, the DNA is TGCGCCAGCAGCCAAGGGACCGGGACTAGCGGTACCGGGGAGCTGTTTTTT. Its protein product is CASSQGTGTSGTGELFF.

The chain has TRBV30 and TRBJ1-5, with D perhaps TRBD1 (5 bases). This CDR3 is 14 amino acids long. Germline V gene data show CDR1 as GTSNPN and CDR2 as SVGIG (reference sequence). V was cut by 1 base and J by 2 bases, with 9 bases left in between. The CDR3 DNA sequence: TGTGCCTGGAGTGGGGGGGGTGGCAATCAGCCCCAGCATTTT. Protein: CAWSGGGGNQPQHF.

The V and J genes are TRBV7-2 and TRBJ2-3; a weak D match, TRBD2 (5 bases). CDR3 size: 15 residues. Germline assignment: CDR1 SGHTA and CDR2 FQGNSA. V was cut by 3 bases and J by 3 bases, with 13 bases left in between. CDR3 sequence: CASSFRTRGTDTQYF. CDR3 sequence (DNA): TGTGCCAGCAGCTTCAGGACGAGAGGGACAGATACGCAGTATTTT.

This clone occurred once. The CDR3 ends on some other residue instead of the conserved phenylalanine or tryptophan, so this is likely a read error. This sequence joins TRBV18 and TRBJ1-2, with TRBD1 matching over 8 bases. Germline lookup yields CDR1 KGHSH and CDR2 LQKENI. This CDR3 comprises 16 residues. V trimming: 3 bases; J trimming: 7 bases; junction bases outside the gene matches: 13. The chain's CDR3 is CASSPSGGDRVVGYTL. As DNA, the CDR3 is TGTGCCAGCTCACCGTCAGGGGGCGACAGGGTGGTTGGCTACACCCTC.

V is TRBV4-3 and J is TRBJ2-7; TRBD1 agrees at 8 bases. The trim removed 0 bases at V and 9 bases at J, leaving 16 bases unmatched. The CDR3 contains 17 residues. Germline CDR1 reads LGHNA; CDR2 reads YSLEER. DNA for the CDR3: TGCGCCAGCAGCCAAGATCTTGCGGGGACAGGTGACTGGGGGCAGTACTTC. It specifies CASSQDLAGTGDWGQYF.

This sequence joins TRBV11-2 and TRBJ2-2, with 8 bases fitting TRBD1. The junction had 13 bases not matched to a gene; V was cut back by 1 base and J by 6 bases. The CDR3 is made up of 18 amino acids. Germline V gene data show CDR1 as SGHAT and CDR2 as FQNNGV. CDR3 loop: CASSLVGIRQGTSGELFF. Written as DNA, the CDR3 is TGTGCCAGCAGCTTAGTTGGGATCCGACAGGGGACGTCCGGGGAGCTGTTTTTT.

This chain links TRBV6-6 with TRBJ2-7; a weak D match, TRBD2 (5 bases). The CDR3 length is 11 residues. The V end was cut by 6 bases, the J end by 2 bases, with 5 bases between. Germline V gene lookup returns CDR1 MNHNY and CDR2 SVGAGI (reference sequence). CDR3 in amino acids: CASRGAYEQYF. The CDR3 nucleotides read TGTGCCAGCAGGGGAGCCTACGAGCAGTACTTC.

V usage is TRBV29-1 and J usage is TRBJ2-7, with a weak D call TRBD2 (5 bases). V was clipped by 4 bases and J by 2 bases, with 15 bases between them. This CDR3 comprises 14 residues. Per germline, CDR1 SQVTM and CDR2 ANQGSEA. The CDR3 is CSVGVASSPYEQYF. The CDR3 DNA sequence: TGCAGCGTTGGGGTGGCTAGCTCTCCCTACGAGCAGTACTTC.